Shown below are 8 T cell receptor beta chains from a single sample sequenced in a study of immune heterogeneity within non-small cell lung tumors. A multiplex PCR containing 32 V primers and 13 J primers was used to amplify TCR beta CDR3. TCRdb reanalysed the multiplex PCR reads using MiXCR and keeps one entry per CDR3 protein. The sample lists roughly 12,000 distinct CDR3 sequences; around 22% were seen once. Template input was genomic DNA from bulk tumor (about 600 ng per sample). Taken during surgery, several biopsies per primary tumor were spaced as far apart as possible within the tumor mass. Patients with untreated, newly diagnosed non-small cell lung cancer underwent curative surgery. Sample: lung tumor tissue. The receptors were gathered from a man aged 55 to 69 with non-small cell lung cancer.

This clonotype qualifies as medium-sized. J is TRBJ1-2 and V is TRBV2, with 8 nucleotides matching TRBD1. Germline V gives CDR1 SNHLY, CDR2 FYNNEI. J was trimmed by 3 bases and V by 7 bases; bases with no gene match: 4. CDR3 length equals 13 residues. DNA of the CDR3: TGTGCCAGCACCCAGGACAGGGACTATGGCTACACCTTC. It yields the protein CASTQDRDYGYTF.

On this clonotype itself: Germline is not matched at one junction end, which may reflect a read error. This chain uses TRBV5-6 with TRBJ2-1, with D maybe TRBD2 (6 bases). CDR3 length: 15 residues. Germline CDR1 SGHDT, CDR2 YYEEEE. The CDR3 loop is CASILGDLAYNEQFF. In nucleotides, the CDR3 is TGTGCCAGCATCTTGGGGGACTTAGCCTACAATGAGCAGTTCTTC.

By frequency in the sample, this clonotype is medium-sized. The genes are TRBV5-1 and TRBJ1-1; TRBD1 aligns across 8 bases. The germline gives CDR1 SGHRS, CDR2 YFSETQ. This CDR3 contains 16 residues. Trimming removed 4 bases from V and 1 base from J; junction bases left unmatched: 9. CDR3 sequence: CASSPGGANWNTEAFF. CDR3 sequence (DNA): TGCGCCAGCAGCCCAGGGGGCGCAAATTGGAACACTGAAGCTTTCTTT.

This clonotype is labeled as medium-sized. CDR3 DNA: TGTGCCAGCAGATCCCAGACAGAAGGAGCTTTCTTT. It encodes CASRSQTEGAFF. This rearrangement joins TRBV6-1 to TRBJ1-1; a weak D match, TRBD1 (5 bases). Germline V gene sequence: CDR1 MNHNS, CDR2 SASEGT. V lost 6 bases and J lost 10, with 15 bases in between. This CDR3 comprises 12 residues.

The chain joins TRBV5-6 to TRBJ1-4; D is uncertain. The germline CDR1 and CDR2 sequences are SGHDT and YYEEEE. The CDR3 runs to 15 residues. Trimming shortened V by 1 base and J by 5 bases, and 12 bases separated the two germline ends. The CDR3 bases are TGTGCCAGCAGCTTGCGGGCCCTAGGAAATGAAAAACTGTTTTTT. It is translated as CASSLRALGNEKLFF.

This clonotype is judged medium-sized. This chain links TRBV20-1 with TRBJ2-1, with D perhaps TRBD2 (6 bases). Germline V lookup: CDR1 DFQATT, CDR2 SNEGSKA (reference sequence). The CDR3 is made up of 14 amino acids. Trimming cost V 3 bases and J 5 bases, with 14 bases left between them. In DNA, the CDR3 is TGCAGTGCTAGGAGACTAGGTGGCAACAATGAGCAGTTCTTC. Protein sequence: CSARRLGGNNEQFF.

This clonotype was observed many times. This rearrangement joins TRBV12-3 or TRBV12-4 to TRBJ1-2, with D uncertain. V was clipped by 8 bases and J by 2 bases, with 15 bases between them. The CDR3 sequence is 14 residues long. The CDR3 spells CASLGSRGNYGYTF. CDR3 in DNA: TGTGCCAGCCTAGGGTCGCGGGGAAACTATGGCTACACCTTC.

By sample fraction, this clonotype is medium-sized (0.01 to 0.1%). The chain recombines TRBV6-1 with TRBJ1-2, with no clear D. This CDR3 has 13 residues. Germline CDR1 is MNHNS and CDR2 is SASEGT. V lost 5 bases to trimming and J lost 8 bases, with 15 bases between them. The CDR3 coding sequence is TGTGCCAGCAGTACCACAGCGGTATGGGGCTACACCTTC. It specifies CASSTTAVWGYTF.